This T cell receptor (beta chain) is from a study of PD-1 blockade in classical Hodgkin lymphoma. Regarding the study as a whole: Patients newly diagnosed and complete responders had comparable baseline diversity. At C4D1, TCR diversity had climbed significantly for CD4+ cells, though not for CD8+ cells.

Germline CDR1 reads SEHNR; CDR2 reads FQNEAQ (reference sequence). Trimming cost V 6 bases and J 4 bases, with 13 bases left between them. The length of the CDR3 is 14 residues. This clone was counted a few times. Antigen: not known. Here immunoSEQ multiplex PCR was the method, and the copy in TCRdb shows in-frame clones only, minus some. The sample records about 47,000 clones, 80% being singletons. Time point defined: cycle 4 day 1 (C4D1), after less than 7 weeks of nivolumab. Brentuximab vedotin exposure varied among the patients, all of whom had relapsed after autologous stem cell transplantation. The source is a human donor with classical Hodgkin lymphoma. The chain has TRBV7-9 and TRBJ1-5; unclear D gene. The sequencing used peripheral blood mononuclear cells (PBMCs), collected before the fourth cycle of nivolumab. CDR3 coding DNA: TGTGCCAGCAGTTCCGACGGATTTAATCAGCCCCAGCATTTT. It encodes CASSSDGFNQPQHF.